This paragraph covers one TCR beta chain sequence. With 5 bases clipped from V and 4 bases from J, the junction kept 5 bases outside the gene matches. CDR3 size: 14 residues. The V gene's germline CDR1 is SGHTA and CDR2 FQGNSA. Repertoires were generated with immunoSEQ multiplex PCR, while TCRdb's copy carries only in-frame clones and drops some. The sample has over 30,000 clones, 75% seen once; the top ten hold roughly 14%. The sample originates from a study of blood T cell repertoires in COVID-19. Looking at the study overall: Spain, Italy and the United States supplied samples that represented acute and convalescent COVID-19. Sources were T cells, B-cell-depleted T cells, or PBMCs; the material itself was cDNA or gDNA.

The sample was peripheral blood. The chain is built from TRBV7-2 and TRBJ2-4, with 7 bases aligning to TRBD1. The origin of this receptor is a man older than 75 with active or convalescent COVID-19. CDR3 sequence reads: CASSPRTGKNIQYF. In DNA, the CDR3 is TGTGCCAGCAGCCCGCGGACAGGAAAAAACATTCAGTACTTC. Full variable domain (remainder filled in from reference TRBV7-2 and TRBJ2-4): GAGVSQSPSNKVTEKGKDVELRCDPISGHTALYWYRQSLGQGLEFLIYFQGNSAPDKSGLPSDRFSAERTGGSVSTLTIQRTQQEDSAVYLCASSPRTGKNIQYFGAGTRLSVL.